A selection of T cell receptor beta chains follows, all from one sample in a study of cytomegalovirus exposure and HLA in healthy donors. Assay: immunoSEQ multiplex PCR; the TCRdb copy retains only in-frame clones and omits some. Of around 150,000 clones in the sample, 60% to 80% are singletons; the top ten hold 4.9%. Material: PBMCs. Every receptor here comes from a male donor in good health and CMV-seronegative. CDR3s include the opening cysteine and the closing phenylalanine or tryptophan. The order of the fields is J gene, V gene, CDR3 protein.

TRBJ1-1	TRBV27	CAAGTTPGFTEAFF
TRBJ1-1	TRBV27	CASRSQGRRTEAFF
TRBJ2-6	TRBV18	CASSPPGQGDSGANVLTF
TRBJ1-4	TRBV9	CASSVGRDGGAKKLFF
TRBJ2-2	TRBV7-9	CASSLVWSSNTGELFF
TRBJ2-7	TRBV7-9	CASSLNPGQGAYEQYF
TRBJ2-2	TRBV19	CASSKTSGTGELFF
TRBJ2-3	TRBV7-3	CASSWGQPTRTDTQYF
TRBJ2-4	TRBV5-1	CASSLDPLPENIQYF
TRBJ1-2	TRBV2	CASSSGTVYGYTF
TRBJ1-4	TRBV27	CASSLFRQEKLFF
TRBJ1-5	TRBV6-1	CASSQGGVGNQPQHF
TRBJ2-7	TRBV27	CASSVPGTYEQYF
TRBJ1-5	TRBV6-4	CASSAGGNQPQHF
TRBJ2-3	TRBV19	CASSVREGDTQYF
TRBJ1-2	TRBV19	CASRWEGVGYGYTF
TRBJ2-3	TRBV5-4	CASSSGTRTDTQYF
TRBJ2-3	TRBV5-4	CASSADRGLADTQYF
TRBJ2-5	TRBV13	CASSPGGQETQYF
TRBJ2-7	TRBV10-3	CAISESGQGYYEQYF
TRBJ1-5	TRBV18	CASSPLDRSNQPQHF
TRBJ1-5	TRBV11-2	CASSGQVGQPQHF